This TCR beta chain was obtained from a study of vaccination and CD4 T cells after COVID-19. As for treatment: roughly 10-day PBMC culture with coronavirus spike peptide pools or control peptides (ViraFEST assay). Samples of CD4+ T cells were obtained from the unexposed donor before the COVID-19 pandemic (2011-2018). Days 3 and 7 saw half the medium replaced with fresh IL-2 medium. The CDR3 runs 13 residues. CDR1 is MDHEN and CDR2 is SYDVKM in the germline V gene. Trimming stripped 7 bases from V and 4 bases from J, with 11 bases between. Concerning this clonotype: Antigen unknown.

The Oncomine TCR Beta short-read assay sequenced DNA from cultured CD4+ T cells. From CD4+ T cells that had been cultured, genomic DNA was extracted. TCRdb used MiXCR to reprocess the PCR reads, holding one entry per CDR3 protein. The sample lists about 10,000 distinct CDR3 sequences, about 32% seen once, with over 10% in the top ten. The origin of this receptor is a human donor in good health. The sequenced sample was CD4+ T cells from blood, cultured in vitro. The chain is built from TRBV28 and TRBJ1-5; a weak D match, TRBD1 (5 bases). CDR3 in DNA: TGTGCCAGCAAGACTTGGGGGAATCAGCCCCAGCATTTT. Protein sequence: CASKTWGNQPQHF.